Listed below are T cell receptor beta chains from one sample, sequenced in a study of identical twins. TCRdb used MiXCR to reprocess the 5' RACE reads, holding one entry per CDR3 protein. This sample has a few hundred thousand distinct CDR3 sequences, with over 9.5% found just once. The specimen was memory T cells sorted from blood. Source of these receptors: a man over 45 in good health. CDR3s include the opening cysteine and the closing phenylalanine or tryptophan. D genes are given only for firm matches. The size entry is marked missing in some rows and otherwise reads once, few, many or a size class.

abundance,j_gene,v_gene,d_gene,CDR3nt,CDR3aa
few,TRBJ2-2,TRBV6-1,NA,TGTGCCAGCAGCCCTCGGGGCGGGTGGTACACCGGGGAGCTGTTTTTT,CASSPRGGWYTGELFF
few,TRBJ1-1,TRBV2,TRBD1,TGTGCCAGCACGGGACAGGGGGCGCCGGGAACTGAAGCTTTCTTT,CASTGQGAPGTEAFF
few,TRBJ2-3,TRBV7-9,NA,TGTGCCAGCAGATCAAGACTAGTTACAGATACGCAGTATTTT,CASRSRLVTDTQYF
many,TRBJ1-2,TRBV24-1,NA,TGTGCCACCAGTGATTGGTCAGGGCGCTATGGCTACACCTTC,CATSDWSGRYGYTF
NA,TRBJ2-4,TRBV20-1,NA,TGCAGTGCCCCACAGGGATCGGGAGTAGGAGCCAAAAACATTCAGTACTTC,CSAPQGSGVGAKNIQYF
NA,TRBJ1-3,TRBV25-1,NA,TGTGCCAGCAGTGATAGGAAGGGGTCCGGAAACACCATATATTTT,CASSDRKGSGNTIYF
few,TRBJ2-5,TRBV20-1,TRBD2,TGCAGTGCTAGTTTCACTAGCGGGATTAGGGAGACCCAGTACTTC,CSASFTSGIRETQYF
NA,TRBJ2-4,TRBV7-2,NA,TGTGCCAGCAGCTTAGTGGGGACAAAGAATAGCATTCAGTACTTC,CASSLVGTKNSIQYF
NA,TRBJ2-3,TRBV2,NA,TGTGCCAGCAGGGGGGACATTACAAGGGGAGATACGCAGTATTTT,CASRGDITRGDTQYF
many,TRBJ1-5,TRBV5-5,NA,TGTGCCAGCAGCTTGGGGGACACTAAAGGATGGCCCCAGCATTTT,CASSLGDTKGWPQHF
many,TRBJ2-2,TRBV27,TRBD2,TGTGCCAGCACTGCGACGGGGGGTAGCGGGGAGCTGTTTTTT,CASTATGGSGELFF
few,TRBJ1-3,TRBV4-3,NA,TGCGCCAGCAGCCAAGGCGGTGGAGACACCATATATTTT,CASSQGGGDTIYF
few,TRBJ1-3,TRBV5-6,NA,TGTGCCAGCAGCTTGCGACCCAGGCAACCTGGAAACACCATATATTTT,CASSLRPRQPGNTIYF
many,TRBJ2-5,TRBV9,NA,TGTGCCAGCAGCGTAGCTGCAGGTGGCGGGGTAGAGACCCAGTACTTC,CASSVAAGGGVETQYF
many,TRBJ1-5,TRBV6-2/TRBV6-3,NA,TGTGCCAGCAGTCCTAGGCCCTTCCATCCCCTTGGCAATCAGCCCCAGCATTTT,CASSPRPFHPLGNQPQHF
NA,TRBJ2-1,TRBV12-3/TRBV12-4,NA,TGTGCCAGCAGTGGGCGTGTCTCGAGCTCCTACAATGAGCAGTTCTTC,CASSGRVSSSYNEQFF
few,TRBJ1-2,TRBV28,TRBD1,TGTGCCACCCAGACAGGGGGTCGTGGCTACACCTTC,CATQTGGRGYTF
NA,TRBJ2-2,TRBV7-2,NA,TGTGCCAGCAGCTTTTTTGGGGAGCTGTTTTTT,CASSFFGELFF
few,TRBJ2-2,TRBV7-8,NA,TGTGCCAGCAGCTTAGGCTCCCGTATACTAACCGGGGAGCTGTTTTTT,CASSLGSRILTGELFF
few,TRBJ2-3,TRBV20-1,NA,TGCAGTGCGAGACAGTTCACAGATACGCAGTATTTT,CSARQFTDTQYF
few,TRBJ2-1,TRBV11-1,TRBD2,TGTGCCAGCAGCGTACAAAGGACTAGCGGGAGAAAATACGGCTCCTACAATGAGCAGTTCTTC,CASSVQRTSGRKYGSYNEQFF
many,TRBJ2-7,TRBV12-3/TRBV12-4,NA,TGTGCCAGCAGTTTTGGTATCGGCAGAGCCTACGAGCAGTACTTC,CASSFGIGRAYEQYF
NA,TRBJ2-3,TRBV28,NA,TGTGCCAGCAGTTTATATCCAGGAGGGGGTTCCACAGATACGCAGTATTTT,CASSLYPGGGSTDTQYF
NA,TRBJ2-5,TRBV6-4,TRBD1,TGTGCCAGCAGTGACGGGACAGGGATCCAAGAGACCCAGTACTTC,CASSDGTGIQETQYF
many,TRBJ2-5,TRBV28,NA,TGTGCCAGCAGCCCCGACAGACCTCAAGAGACCCAGTACTTC,CASSPDRPQETQYF
NA,TRBJ1-2,TRBV3-1,NA,TGTGCCAGCAGCCAAGACAGGCTCTATGGCTACACCTTC,CASSQDRLYGYTF
many,TRBJ2-7,TRBV4-3,NA,TGCGCCAGCAGCCAAGATCCCGGGTACTACGAGCAGTACTTC,CASSQDPGYYEQYF
many,TRBJ2-5,TRBV2,TRBD1,TGTGCCAGCAGCCGAACGACAGGGAATACCCAAGAGACCCAGTACTTC,CASSRTTGNTQETQYF
NA,TRBJ2-1,TRBV10-3,TRBD2,TGTGCCATCAGTGAGTCTACTGGTGCTAGCGGAACACACAATGAGCAGTTCTTC,CAISESTGASGTHNEQFF